This entry lists 15 T cell receptor beta chains sequenced from one sample in a study of blood T cell repertoires in COVID-19. Profiling relied on immunoSEQ multiplex PCR, and the TCRdb table lists in-frame clones only, not all of them. The data contain under 45,000 clones, approximately 89% of them singletons. The sequencing sample was made of peripheral blood. These receptors came from a woman between 40 and 55 years old with acute or convalescent COVID-19.

The chain joins TRBV6-5 to TRBJ2-3; 12 bases align to TRBD2. CDR1 and CDR2 from the germline V gene are MNHEY and SVGAGI. V shed 6 bases and J 6 bases; nucleotides not matched to a gene: 1. The CDR3 is 13 residues long. The CDR3 region has the DNA TGTGCCAGCAGGACTAGCGGGAGCGATACGCAGTATTTT. This sequence encodes CASRTSGSDTQYF.

This rearrangement joins TRBV5-4 to TRBJ1-1; D gene ambiguous. Germline lookup yields CDR1 SGHNT and CDR2 YYREEE (reference sequence). The CDR3 is 13 residues long. Trimming stripped 0 bases from V and 4 bases from J, with 7 bases between. The CDR3 loop reads CASSLGSSTEAFF. CDR3 DNA sequence: TGTGCCAGCAGCTTGGGGTCGAGCACTGAAGCTTTCTTT.

The V gene is TRBV7-2, the J gene TRBJ1-5; TRBD1 matches at 9 bases. The CDR3 totals 17 residues. Losses at the gene ends were 5 bases for V and 6 bases for J; bases not matched to a gene: 14. The germline V gene encodes CDR1 SGHTA and CDR2 FQGNSA. The DNA for the CDR3 is TGTGCCAGCAGCCTTGGCGGGACAGGGCAGTTCGGTCAGCCCCAGCATTTT. Amino acids: CASSLGGTGQFGQPQHF. Full variable domain (missing parts from reference TRBV7-2 and TRBJ1-5): GAGVSQSPSNKVTEKGKDVELRCDPISGHTALYWYRQSLGQGLEFLIYFQGNSAPDKSGLPSDRFSAERTGGSVSTLTIQRTQQEDSAVYLCASSLGGTGQFGQPQHFGDGTRLSIL.

Within the sample, this clone is medium-sized (0.01 to 0.1%). V is TRBV5-1 and J is TRBJ2-1; the D is unclear. The germline V and J ends were trimmed by 0 bases and 7 bases, with 8 bases remaining between them. This CDR3 has 13 amino acids. Germline V gene lookup returns CDR1 SGHRS and CDR2 YFSETQ. The CDR3 sequence: CASSLDPGNEQFF. In DNA, the CDR3 is TGCGCCAGCAGCTTGGATCCCGGGAATGAGCAGTTCTTC.

The gene calls are TRBV30 and TRBJ1-5; D not certain. V shed 1 base and J shed 7 bases, with 8 bases lying between them. Germline-derived CDR1 and CDR2 are GTSNPN and SVGIG (reference sequence). The CDR3 totals 12 residues. The CDR3 region is CAWSGTGQPQHF. In DNA form, the CDR3 reads TGTGCCTGGAGTGGGACGGGGCAGCCCCAGCATTTT.

The chain combines TRBV29-1 with TRBJ2-6, with 7 bases aligning to TRBD1. This CDR3 comprises 18 residues. The V gene end was trimmed by 5 bases and the J gene end by 2 bases; junction bases not matched to a gene: 15. From germline, CDR1 is SQVTM and CDR2 ANQGSEA. Here the CDR3 DNA reads TGCAGCGTTCTAGGAATACAGGGGACACTTCCTGGGGCCAACGTCCTGACTTTC. This codes for CSVLGIQGTLPGANVLTF.

The CDR3 reads CASSLLQFSGNTIYF. The CDR3 DNA sequence: TGTGCCAGCAGCTTACTTCAGTTTTCTGGAAACACCATATATTTT. The chain combines TRBV7-8 with TRBJ1-3; no clear D gene. Germline-derived CDR1 and CDR2 are SGHVS and FQNEAQ. This CDR3 contains 15 residues. V shed 2 bases and J shed 1 base, with 9 bases lying between them. The full variable domain, completed using reference TRBV7-8 and TRBJ1-3, is GAGVSQSPRYKVAKRGQDVALRCDPISGHVSLFWYQQALGQGPEFLTYFQNEAQLDKSGLPSDRFFAERPEGSVSTLKIQRTQQEDSAVYLCASSLLQFSGNTIYFGEGSWLTVV.

The CDR3 DNA is TGTGCCAGCAGTTTTTTGGAGGTTCAAGCTTTCTTT. Translated, it gives CASSFLEVQAFF. The chain joins TRBV28 to TRBJ1-1, with D unclear. The CDR3 runs 12 residues. The germline gives CDR1 MDHEN, CDR2 SYDVKM. With 3 bases removed from V and 9 bases from J, the gap between germline ends came to 11 bases.

This clone was seen just once. The chain is built from TRBV9 and TRBJ2-3, with 14 bases lining up with TRBD2. Looked up from germline, CDR1 is SGDLS and CDR2 is YYNGEE. This CDR3 is 17 amino acids long. V dropped 6 bases and J dropped 1; count of bases not matched to a gene: 7. The CDR3: CASTRTSGGLGTDTQYF. CDR3 coding DNA: TGTGCCAGCACCCGGACTAGCGGGGGGCTGGGCACAGATACGCAGTATTTT.

J is TRBJ2-3 and V is TRBV5-1; 7 bases map to TRBD1. V shed 4 bases, J shed 2 bases, and the junction held 4 bases outside the gene matches. Germline values: CDR1 SGHRS, CDR2 YFSETQ. The CDR3 contains 14 residues. The CDR3 DNA is TGCGCCAGCAGCGTGGGACAGTACACAGATACGCAGTATTTT. Protein sequence: CASSVGQYTDTQYF.

The chain recombines TRBV7-9 with TRBJ1-6, with TRBD1 identical over 12 bases. CDR1 and CDR2 (germline): SEHNR, FQNEAQ (reference sequence). The CDR3 sequence is 15 residues long. After removal of 5 bases from V and 10 bases from J, the junction contained 6 bases not matched to a gene. The CDR3 region has the DNA TGTGCCAGCAGCCTAGGGACAGGGGGCCAATCACCCCTCCACTTT. Its protein is CASSLGTGGQSPLHF.

The chain uses TRBV7-9 and TRBJ1-5; no definite D call. The V end lost 2 bases, the J end lost 6 bases, and 8 bases lay between the germline ends. The CDR3 runs 13 residues. Germline V lookup: CDR1 SEHNR, CDR2 FQNEAQ (reference sequence). Written as DNA, the CDR3 is TGTGCCAGCAGCTTATTTGAGCGTCAGCCCCAGCATTTT. Protein sequence: CASSLFERQPQHF.

Comments on this clone: In this CDR3 the conserved last residue, phenylalanine or tryptophan, is missing, so a read error is likely. No DNA is shown, since the ends of the CDR3 on it are uncertain; the CDR3 is the one TCRdb lists. V and J are TRBV21-1 and TRBJ2-7; the table's D gene call, TRBD2, was not cross checked with the DNA. TRBV21-1 is a pseudogene. The CDR3 extends over 12 residues, inclusive of both ends. The CDR3 protein is CASSIRLAKLNP.

The rearrangement joins TRBV6-5 to TRBJ2-5; 7 nucleotides line up with TRBD1. The CDR3 contains 13 residues. Per the germline V gene, CDR1 is MNHEY and CDR2 is SVGAGI. J gave up 5 bases and V 6 bases, and 6 bases lay outside the gene matches. CDR3 loop: CASRLQGVETQYF. DNA of the CDR3: TGTGCCAGCAGGCTGCAGGGGGTTGAGACCCAGTACTTC.

This clone was seen once. This chain connects TRBV20-1 to TRBJ1-6, with 10 bases lining up with TRBD1. CDR1 is DFQATT, CDR2 SNEGSKA, per germline (reference sequence). There are 10 residues in the CDR3. The CDR3 protein is CGTGDSPLHF. CDR3 DNA: TGCGGGACAGGGGACTCACCCCTCCACTTT.